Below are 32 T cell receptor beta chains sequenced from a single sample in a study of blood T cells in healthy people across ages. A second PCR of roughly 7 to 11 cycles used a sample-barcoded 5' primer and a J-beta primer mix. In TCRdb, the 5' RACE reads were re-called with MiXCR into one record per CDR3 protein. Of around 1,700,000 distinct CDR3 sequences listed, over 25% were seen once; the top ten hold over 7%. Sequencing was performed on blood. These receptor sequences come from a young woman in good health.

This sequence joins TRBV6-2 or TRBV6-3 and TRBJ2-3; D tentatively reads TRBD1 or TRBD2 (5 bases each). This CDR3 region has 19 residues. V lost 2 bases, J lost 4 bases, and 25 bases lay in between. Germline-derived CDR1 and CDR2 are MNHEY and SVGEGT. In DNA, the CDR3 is TGTGCCAGCAGTTACCGGCAGGGAGTACCGGGAATTCTCGCAGATACGCAGTATTTT. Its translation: CASSYRQGVPGILADTQYF.

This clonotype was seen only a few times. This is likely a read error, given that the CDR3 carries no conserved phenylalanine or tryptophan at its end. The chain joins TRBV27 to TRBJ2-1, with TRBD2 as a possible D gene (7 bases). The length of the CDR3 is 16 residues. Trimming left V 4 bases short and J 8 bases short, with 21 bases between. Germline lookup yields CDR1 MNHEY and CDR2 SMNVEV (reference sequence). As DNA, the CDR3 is TGTGCCAGCAGTTCCCTTAGGGGGAGTGGGGGGGATGAGCAGTTCTGC. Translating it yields CASSSLRGSGGDEQFC.

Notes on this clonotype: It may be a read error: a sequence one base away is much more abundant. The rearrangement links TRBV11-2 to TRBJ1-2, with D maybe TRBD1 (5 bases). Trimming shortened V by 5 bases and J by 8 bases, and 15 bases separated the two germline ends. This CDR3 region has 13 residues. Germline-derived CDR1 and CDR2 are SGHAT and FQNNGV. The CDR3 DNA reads TGTGCCAGCAGCGCCGTACGGGGGAGGGGCTACACCTTC. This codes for CASSAVRGRGYTF.

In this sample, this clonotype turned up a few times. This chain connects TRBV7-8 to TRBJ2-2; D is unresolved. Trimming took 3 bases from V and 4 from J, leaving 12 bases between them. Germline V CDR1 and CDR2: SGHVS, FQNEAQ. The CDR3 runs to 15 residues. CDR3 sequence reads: CASSLKRIGTGELFF. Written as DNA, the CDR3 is TGTGCCAGCAGCTTGAAGAGGATCGGCACCGGGGAGCTGTTTTTT.

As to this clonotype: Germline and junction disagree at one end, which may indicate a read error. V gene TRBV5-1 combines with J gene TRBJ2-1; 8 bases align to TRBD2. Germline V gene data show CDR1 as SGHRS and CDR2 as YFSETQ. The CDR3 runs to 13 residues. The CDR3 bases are TGCGCCAGCGGCCCTGCGGGGGGAAGTGAGCAGTGCTTC. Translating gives CASGPAGGSEQCF.

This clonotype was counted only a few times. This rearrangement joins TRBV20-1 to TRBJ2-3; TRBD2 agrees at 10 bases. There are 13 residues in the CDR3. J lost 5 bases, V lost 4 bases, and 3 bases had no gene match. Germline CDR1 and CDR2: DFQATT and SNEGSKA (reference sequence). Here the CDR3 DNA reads TGCAGTGCTATAGCGGGGGGTGGAGATACGCAGTATTTT. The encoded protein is CSAIAGGGDTQYF.

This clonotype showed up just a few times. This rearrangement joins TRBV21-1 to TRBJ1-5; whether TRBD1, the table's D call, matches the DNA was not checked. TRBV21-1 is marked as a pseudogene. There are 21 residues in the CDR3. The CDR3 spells CASSKVTGRINRTDSNQPQHF. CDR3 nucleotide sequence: TGTGCCAGCAGCAAAGTGACCGGAAGAATTAACAGGACCGATAGCAATCAGCCCCAGCATTTT.

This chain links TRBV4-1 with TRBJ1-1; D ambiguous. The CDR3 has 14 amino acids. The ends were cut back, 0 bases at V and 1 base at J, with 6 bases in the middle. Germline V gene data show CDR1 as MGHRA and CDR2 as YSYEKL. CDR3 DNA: TGCGCCAGCAGCCAAGATCATGCGAACACTGAAGCTTTCTTT. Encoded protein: CASSQDHANTEAFF.

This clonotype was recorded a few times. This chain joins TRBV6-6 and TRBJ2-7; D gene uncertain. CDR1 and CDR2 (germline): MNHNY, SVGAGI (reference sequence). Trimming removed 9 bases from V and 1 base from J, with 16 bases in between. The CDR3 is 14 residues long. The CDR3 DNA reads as TGTGCCAGTCGAAAGAGCGACGTTTCCTACGAGCAGTACTTC. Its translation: CASRKSDVSYEQYF.

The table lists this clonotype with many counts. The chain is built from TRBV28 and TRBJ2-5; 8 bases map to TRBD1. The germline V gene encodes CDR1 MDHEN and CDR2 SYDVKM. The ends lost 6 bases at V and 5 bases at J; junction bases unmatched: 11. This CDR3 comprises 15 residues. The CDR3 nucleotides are TGTGCCAGCAGGCTCCCCCGGACAGGGCGGGAGACCCAGTACTTC. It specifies CASRLPRTGRETQYF.

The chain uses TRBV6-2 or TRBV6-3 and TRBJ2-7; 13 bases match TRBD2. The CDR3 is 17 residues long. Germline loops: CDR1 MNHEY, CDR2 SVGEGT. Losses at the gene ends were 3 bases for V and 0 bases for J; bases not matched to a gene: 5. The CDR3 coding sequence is TGTGCCAGCAGTTATCGGACTAGCGGGAGAAACTCCTACGAGCAGTACTTC. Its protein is CASSYRTSGRNSYEQYF.

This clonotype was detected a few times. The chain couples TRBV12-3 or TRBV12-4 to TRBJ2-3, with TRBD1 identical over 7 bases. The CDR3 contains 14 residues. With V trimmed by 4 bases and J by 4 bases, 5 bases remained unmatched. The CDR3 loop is CASSSAGTADTQYF. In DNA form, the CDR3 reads TGTGCCAGCAGTTCTGCAGGGACAGCAGATACGCAGTATTTT.

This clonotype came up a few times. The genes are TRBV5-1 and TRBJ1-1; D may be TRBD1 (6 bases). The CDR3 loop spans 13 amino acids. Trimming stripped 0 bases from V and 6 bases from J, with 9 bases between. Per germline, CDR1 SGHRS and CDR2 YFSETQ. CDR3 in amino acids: CASSLERGAEAFF. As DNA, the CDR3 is TGCGCCAGCAGCTTGGAGAGGGGGGCTGAAGCTTTCTTT.

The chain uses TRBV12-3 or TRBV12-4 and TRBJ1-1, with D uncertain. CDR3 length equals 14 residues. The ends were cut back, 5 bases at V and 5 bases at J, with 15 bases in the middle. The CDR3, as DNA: TGTGCCAGCAGTAAGCCGGGAGGGTGGACTGAAGCTTTCTTT. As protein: CASSKPGGWTEAFF.

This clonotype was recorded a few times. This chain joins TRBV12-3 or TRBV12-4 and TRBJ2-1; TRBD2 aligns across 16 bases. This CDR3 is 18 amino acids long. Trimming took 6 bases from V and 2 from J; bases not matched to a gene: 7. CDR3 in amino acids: CASSPGGLAGGAYNEQFF. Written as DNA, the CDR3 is TGTGCCAGCAGCCCCGGGGGACTAGCGGGAGGGGCCTACAATGAGCAGTTCTTC.

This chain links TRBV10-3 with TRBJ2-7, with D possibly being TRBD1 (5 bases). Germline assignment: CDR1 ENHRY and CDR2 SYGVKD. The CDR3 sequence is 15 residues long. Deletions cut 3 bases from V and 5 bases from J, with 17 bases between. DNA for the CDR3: TGTGCCATCAGTGATGGGTCAGGGTCGAAGGACGAGCAGTACTTC. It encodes CAISDGSGSKDEQYF.

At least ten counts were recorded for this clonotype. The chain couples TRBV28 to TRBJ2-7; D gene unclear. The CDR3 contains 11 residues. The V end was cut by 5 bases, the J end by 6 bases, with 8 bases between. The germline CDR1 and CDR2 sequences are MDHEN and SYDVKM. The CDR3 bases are TGTGCCAGCAGTCCCTCTGTCGAGCAGTACTTC. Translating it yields CASSPSVEQYF.

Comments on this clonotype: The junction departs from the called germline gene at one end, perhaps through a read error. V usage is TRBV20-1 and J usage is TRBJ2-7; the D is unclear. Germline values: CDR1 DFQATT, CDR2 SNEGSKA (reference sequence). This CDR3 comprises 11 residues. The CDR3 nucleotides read TGCGGTGCTAGAGATGACTACGAGCAGTACTTC. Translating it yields CGARDDYEQYF.

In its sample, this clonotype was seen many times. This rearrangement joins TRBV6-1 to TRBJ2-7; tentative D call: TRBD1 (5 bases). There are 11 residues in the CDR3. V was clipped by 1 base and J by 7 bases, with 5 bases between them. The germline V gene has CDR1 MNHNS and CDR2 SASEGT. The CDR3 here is CASSEEGEQYF. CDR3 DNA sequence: TGTGCCAGCAGTGAAGAGGGGGAGCAGTACTTC.

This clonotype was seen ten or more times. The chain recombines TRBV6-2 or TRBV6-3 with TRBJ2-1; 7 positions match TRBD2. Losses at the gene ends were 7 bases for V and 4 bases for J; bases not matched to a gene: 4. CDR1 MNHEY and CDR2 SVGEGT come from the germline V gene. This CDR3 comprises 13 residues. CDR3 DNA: TGTGCCAGCACTCCAGCGGGGTACAATGAGCAGTTCTTC. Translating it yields CASTPAGYNEQFF.

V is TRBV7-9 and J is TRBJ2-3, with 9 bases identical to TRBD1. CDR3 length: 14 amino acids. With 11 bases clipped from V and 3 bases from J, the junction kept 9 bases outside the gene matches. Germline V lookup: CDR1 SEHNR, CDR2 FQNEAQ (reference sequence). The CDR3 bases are TGTGCCGCAACCCGGGACAGGGTTACAGATACGCAGTATTTT. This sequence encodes CAATRDRVTDTQYF.

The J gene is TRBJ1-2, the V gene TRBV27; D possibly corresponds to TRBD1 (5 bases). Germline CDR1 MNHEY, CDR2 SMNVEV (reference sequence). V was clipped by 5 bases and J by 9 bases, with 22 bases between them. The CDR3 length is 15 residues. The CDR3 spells CASSTTGLPLGSYTF. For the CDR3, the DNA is TGTGCCAGCAGTACAACGGGACTCCCGTTGGGGAGCTACACCTTC.

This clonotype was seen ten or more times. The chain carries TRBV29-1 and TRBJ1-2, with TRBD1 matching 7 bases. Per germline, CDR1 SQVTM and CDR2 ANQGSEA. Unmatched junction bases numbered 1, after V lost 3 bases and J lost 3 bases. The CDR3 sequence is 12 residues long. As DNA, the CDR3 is TGCAGCGTTGACGGACAGGACTATGGCTACACCTTC. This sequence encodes CSVDGQDYGYTF.

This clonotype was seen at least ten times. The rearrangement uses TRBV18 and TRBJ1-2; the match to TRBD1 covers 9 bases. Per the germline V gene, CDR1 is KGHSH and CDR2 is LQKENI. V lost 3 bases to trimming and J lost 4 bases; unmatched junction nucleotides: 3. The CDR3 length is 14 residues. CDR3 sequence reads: CASSPSGQGYGYTF. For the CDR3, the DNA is TGTGCCAGCTCACCCTCGGGACAGGGCTATGGCTACACCTTC.

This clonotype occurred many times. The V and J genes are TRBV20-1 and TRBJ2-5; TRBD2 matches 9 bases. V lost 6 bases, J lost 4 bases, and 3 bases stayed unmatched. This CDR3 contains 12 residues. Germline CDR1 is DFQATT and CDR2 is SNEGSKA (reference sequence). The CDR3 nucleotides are TGCAGTGCCTTACTAGCGGGAGAGACCCAGTACTTC. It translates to CSALLAGETQYF.

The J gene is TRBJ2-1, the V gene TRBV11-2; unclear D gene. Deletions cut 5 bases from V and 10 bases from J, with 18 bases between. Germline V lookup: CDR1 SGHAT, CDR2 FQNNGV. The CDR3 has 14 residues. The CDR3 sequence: CASSPRRAAYEQFF. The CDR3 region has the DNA TGTGCCAGCAGCCCCCGGCGAGCAGCTTACGAGCAGTTCTTC.

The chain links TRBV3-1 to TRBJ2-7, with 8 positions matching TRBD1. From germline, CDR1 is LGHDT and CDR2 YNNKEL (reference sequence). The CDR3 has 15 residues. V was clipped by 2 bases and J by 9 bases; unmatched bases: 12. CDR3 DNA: TGTGCCAGCAGCCAATTCGACAGGGGTCTGACGGCGCAGTACTTC. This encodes CASSQFDRGLTAQYF.

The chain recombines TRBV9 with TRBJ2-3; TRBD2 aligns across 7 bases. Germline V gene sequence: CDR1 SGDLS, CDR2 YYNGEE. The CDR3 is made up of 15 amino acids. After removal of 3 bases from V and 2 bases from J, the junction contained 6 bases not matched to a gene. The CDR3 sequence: CASSAVGTNTDTQYF. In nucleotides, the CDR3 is TGTGCCAGCAGCGCCGTCGGGACTAACACAGATACGCAGTATTTT.

DNA for the CDR3: TGCAGTGCTAGAGATGGTTTTAGGGCAGGGGCTGGGGAGACCCAGTACTTC. It translates to CSARDGFRAGAGETQYF. The chain links TRBV20-1 to TRBJ2-5; D is perhaps TRBD1 (6 bases). The V gene's germline CDR1 is DFQATT and CDR2 SNEGSKA (reference sequence). V lost 0 bases to trimming and J lost 5 bases, with 22 bases between them. The CDR3 runs 17 residues.

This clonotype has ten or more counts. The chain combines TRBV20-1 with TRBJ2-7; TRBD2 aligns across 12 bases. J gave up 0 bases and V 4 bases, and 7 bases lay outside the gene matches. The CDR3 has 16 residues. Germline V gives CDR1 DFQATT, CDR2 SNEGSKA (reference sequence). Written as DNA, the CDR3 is TGCAGTGCTACGCGGACTAGCGGGATCAGCTCCTACGAGCAGTACTTC. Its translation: CSATRTSGISSYEQYF.

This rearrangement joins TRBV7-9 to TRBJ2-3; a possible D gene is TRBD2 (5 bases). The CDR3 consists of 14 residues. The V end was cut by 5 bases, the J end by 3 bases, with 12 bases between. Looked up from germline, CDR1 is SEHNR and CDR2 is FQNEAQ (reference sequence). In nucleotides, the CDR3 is TGTGCCAGCAGCCATGAGGGAGTAACAGATACGCAGTATTTT. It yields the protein CASSHEGVTDTQYF.

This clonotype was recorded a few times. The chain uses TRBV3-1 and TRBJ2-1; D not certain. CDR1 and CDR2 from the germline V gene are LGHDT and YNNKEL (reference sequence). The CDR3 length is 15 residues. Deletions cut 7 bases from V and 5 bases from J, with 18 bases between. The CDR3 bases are TGTGCCAGCAACAGAGGTGGTTATCAAGACAATGAGCAGTTCTTC. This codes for CASNRGGYQDNEQFF.